These T cell receptor beta chains were read from a single sample in a study of T cell repertoires in cytomegalovirus infection. No antigen has been identified for these receptors. Each CDR3 protein is one row after TCRdb ran MiXCR on the reads. Of around 130,000 distinct CDR3 sequences listed, roughly a quarter are singletons. Input material: PBMCs, sequenced either directly or after in vitro stimulation (not recorded which). The receptor source for this set is a human donor in good health (CMV status not recorded). Some clones in this sample may be carry-over from other donors' samples. The conserved cysteine and the conserved F or W are not part of the CDR3 here. Each record gives: J gene, V gene, D gene, CDR3 protein. A D gene is named only where the DNA matches it firmly.

j_call: TRBJ2-1; v_call: TRBV27; d_call: .; cdr3_aa: ASSLSAGTLYNEQF
j_call: TRBJ1-1; v_call: TRBV6-6; d_call: .; cdr3_aa: ASSYPSEAF
j_call: TRBJ2-3; v_call: TRBV10-2; d_call: TRBD2; cdr3_aa: ASSESGGSYTDTQY
j_call: TRBJ1-3; v_call: TRBV5-5; d_call: TRBD1; cdr3_aa: ASTPIWTGRSGNTIY
j_call: TRBJ1-5; v_call: TRBV7-2; d_call: .; cdr3_aa: ASSRDDQPQH
j_call: TRBJ1-1; v_call: TRBV20-1; d_call: .; cdr3_aa: SARRDASMNTEAF
j_call: TRBJ2-1; v_call: TRBV7-2; d_call: .; cdr3_aa: ASSPLGDRKF
j_call: TRBJ2-7; v_call: TRBV12-3/TRBV12-4; d_call: TRBD2; cdr3_aa: ASKGGRDYEQY
j_call: TRBJ2-7; v_call: TRBV2; d_call: .; cdr3_aa: ASSDTANIGEQY
j_call: TRBJ2-5; v_call: TRBV20-1; d_call: .; cdr3_aa: SARRDSSRAH
j_call: TRBJ2-5; v_call: TRBV7-2; d_call: .; cdr3_aa: ASSQSPGAQETQY
j_call: TRBJ1-4; v_call: TRBV4-3; d_call: TRBD1; cdr3_aa: ASSQTIPGIGGEKLF
j_call: TRBJ1-5; v_call: TRBV9; d_call: .; cdr3_aa: ASSVQVMNQPQH
j_call: TRBJ1-2; v_call: TRBV7-2; d_call: .; cdr3_aa: ASSLRVLSYGYT
j_call: TRBJ2-7; v_call: TRBV20-1; d_call: .; cdr3_aa: SATTLSYEQY
j_call: TRBJ1-6; v_call: TRBV7-8; d_call: .; cdr3_aa: ASSLTADSPLH
j_call: TRBJ2-1; v_call: TRBV7-2; d_call: .; cdr3_aa: ASSLLSGYNEQF
j_call: TRBJ2-3; v_call: TRBV29-1; d_call: .; cdr3_aa: SAGGDADTQY
j_call: TRBJ2-6; v_call: TRBV30; d_call: .; cdr3_aa: AWSAESGANVLT
j_call: TRBJ2-3; v_call: TRBV6-2/TRBV6-3; d_call: TRBD2; cdr3_aa: ASGGLAGAPDTQY
j_call: TRBJ2-5; v_call: TRBV24-1; d_call: .; cdr3_aa: ATSVPGEQETQY
j_call: TRBJ2-2; v_call: TRBV25-1; d_call: TRBD1; cdr3_aa: ASSDLAGGDTGELF
j_call: TRBJ2-5; v_call: TRBV7-9; d_call: TRBD2; cdr3_aa: ASRLLGEGETQY
j_call: TRBJ2-2; v_call: TRBV5-1; d_call: .; cdr3_aa: ASSLLRTDTGELF
j_call: TRBJ2-7; v_call: TRBV10-3; d_call: .; cdr3_aa: AISESRTYEQY
j_call: TRBJ1-1; v_call: TRBV4-1; d_call: .; cdr3_aa: ASSTGMGTEAF
j_call: TRBJ2-7; v_call: TRBV12-3/TRBV12-4; d_call: TRBD1; cdr3_aa: ASSLRQGTYEQY
j_call: TRBJ1-3; v_call: TRBV15; d_call: .; cdr3_aa: ATSRDGRGDNTIY
j_call: TRBJ1-3; v_call: TRBV12-5; d_call: .; cdr3_aa: ASGPMWGRGNTIY
j_call: TRBJ1-2; v_call: TRBV7-9; d_call: TRBD1; cdr3_aa: ASSFLSLRQGTNYGYT
j_call: TRBJ1-3; v_call: TRBV10-3; d_call: .; cdr3_aa: AIRSDSSGNTIY
j_call: TRBJ2-1; v_call: TRBV6-1; d_call: .; cdr3_aa: AERSLDDNEQF
j_call: TRBJ1-1; v_call: TRBV7-3; d_call: .; cdr3_aa: ASSFRATEAF
j_call: TRBJ2-3; v_call: TRBV6-5; d_call: .; cdr3_aa: ASSHYRGGGGGDTQY
j_call: TRBJ1-2; v_call: TRBV28; d_call: TRBD1; cdr3_aa: ASSMEDRDLYGYT
j_call: TRBJ2-3; v_call: TRBV5-4; d_call: .; cdr3_aa: ASSTQDLTDTQY
j_call: TRBJ2-3; v_call: TRBV11-2; d_call: .; cdr3_aa: ASSIAGPPGDTQY
j_call: TRBJ2-1; v_call: TRBV7-2; d_call: TRBD1; cdr3_aa: ASRRFSGTASYNEQF
j_call: TRBJ2-1; v_call: TRBV19; d_call: .; cdr3_aa: ASSIGWGVEQF
j_call: TRBJ2-7; v_call: TRBV7-3; d_call: TRBD1; cdr3_aa: ASSSDRGLRYEQY
j_call: TRBJ2-7; v_call: TRBV28; d_call: .; cdr3_aa: ASSLGGGSYEQY
j_call: TRBJ2-3; v_call: TRBV6-2/TRBV6-3; d_call: .; cdr3_aa: ASSYGSSTDTQY
j_call: TRBJ1-5; v_call: TRBV6-1; d_call: .; cdr3_aa: ASSWITGPQH
j_call: TRBJ1-1; v_call: TRBV7-2; d_call: TRBD1; cdr3_aa: ASSSQTGGYQAF
j_call: TRBJ2-7; v_call: TRBV11-2; d_call: .; cdr3_aa: ASTWGASGYEQY
j_call: TRBJ2-3; v_call: TRBV7-2; d_call: .; cdr3_aa: ASSFHRADTQY
j_call: TRBJ2-1; v_call: TRBV19; d_call: TRBD1; cdr3_aa: ASSPHRGPLWYNEQF
j_call: TRBJ2-1; v_call: TRBV12-3/TRBV12-4; d_call: TRBD2; cdr3_aa: ASSSSGRVYNEQF
j_call: TRBJ2-7; v_call: TRBV30; d_call: TRBD2; cdr3_aa: AWSRLRTSGRSSYEQY
j_call: TRBJ1-6; v_call: TRBV4-1; d_call: .; cdr3_aa: ASSLGDSYNSPLH
j_call: TRBJ2-3; v_call: TRBV7-6; d_call: .; cdr3_aa: ASSLSSIRTDTQY
j_call: TRBJ1-5; v_call: TRBV7-6; d_call: .; cdr3_aa: ASSFRVGVNQPQH
j_call: TRBJ2-5; v_call: TRBV28; d_call: TRBD1; cdr3_aa: ASSLSGQGRETQY
j_call: TRBJ2-3; v_call: TRBV7-2; d_call: TRBD2; cdr3_aa: ASRQGLALDTQY
j_call: TRBJ1-1; v_call: TRBV7-9; d_call: .; cdr3_aa: ASSLGQVGAEAF
j_call: TRBJ2-6; v_call: TRBV28; d_call: .; cdr3_aa: ASSFSGQSSGANVLT
j_call: TRBJ2-1; v_call: TRBV12-3/TRBV12-4; d_call: TRBD2; cdr3_aa: ASRRESLNEQF
j_call: TRBJ2-1; v_call: TRBV6-2/TRBV6-3; d_call: TRBD2; cdr3_aa: ASTSSVLARENNEQF
j_call: TRBJ2-1; v_call: TRBV15; d_call: .; cdr3_aa: ATSRDSDWSSYNEQF